This entry features one T cell receptor beta chain sequence. Its antigen is not known. This record comes from a study of persistence of HIV-infected CD4 T cells. The immunoSEQ assay was version 4, run in survey mode. Clones were sequenced by immunoSEQ multiplex PCR, and TCRdb holds only the in-frame ones, with some missing. The sample records just over 40,000 clones, approximately 80% being singletons. The CDR3 extends over 16 amino acids. J lost 1 base, V lost 5 bases, and 9 bases had no gene match. The germline V gene encodes CDR1 ENHRY and CDR2 SYGVKD. The stimulus was an HIV-1 Gag 15-mer peptide pool, roughly 1 ug/peptide/mL. CD40L/CD69 double-negative CD45RO-high memory CD4+ T cells were collected.

The source of this sequence is an adult man with HIV who was CMV-seropositive. V and J are TRBV10-3 and TRBJ2-3; 7 positions match TRBD1. The sequenced sample was CD4+ T cells sorted from PBMCs after approximately 19-hour stimulation, obtained from a patient who received antiretroviral therapy. The CDR3 here is CAISPTSGTGTDTQYF. CDR3 in DNA: TGTGCCATCAGTCCAACCTCCGGGACAGGCACAGATACGCAGTATTTT.